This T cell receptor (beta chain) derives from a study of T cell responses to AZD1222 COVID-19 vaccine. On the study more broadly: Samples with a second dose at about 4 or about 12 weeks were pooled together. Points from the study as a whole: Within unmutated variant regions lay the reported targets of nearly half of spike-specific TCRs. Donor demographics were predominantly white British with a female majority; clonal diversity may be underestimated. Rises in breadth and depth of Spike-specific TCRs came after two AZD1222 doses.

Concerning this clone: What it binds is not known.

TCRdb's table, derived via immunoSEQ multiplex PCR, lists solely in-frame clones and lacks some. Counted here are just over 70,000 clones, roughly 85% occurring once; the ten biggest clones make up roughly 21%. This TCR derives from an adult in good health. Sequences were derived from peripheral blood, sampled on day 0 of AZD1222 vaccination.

The DNA of the CDR3 is TGCGCCAGCAGCCTGGGTACACCTAATAGCAATCAGCCCCAGCATTTT. The encoded protein is CASSLGTPNSNQPQHF. The rearrangement links TRBV5-1 to TRBJ1-5; the D is unclear. Germline lookup yields CDR1 SGHRS and CDR2 YFSETQ. The CDR3 spans 16 residues. V was clipped by 4 bases and J by 0 bases, with 14 bases between them.